The present entry profiles one TCR beta chain with its context. The antigen is unknown. Per germline, CDR1 SEHNR and CDR2 FQNEAQ (reference sequence). The CDR3 is 14 residues long. Between the trimmed V and J ends, which lost 3 bases and 4 bases, there was a span of 9 bases. Separate cDNA molecules each had unique molecular identifiers attached to them. TCRdb re-analysed the 5' RACE reads in MiXCR, keeping a single row per CDR3 protein. The sample consists of about 64,000 distinct CDR3 sequences, over 10% of them appearing once. This specimen belongs to a study of early T cells in non-severe SARS-CoV-2 infection. On the study more broadly: Bulk RNA taken from unsorted whole blood was sequenced, leaving chains unpaired.

Notes on the study in general: Matching results from VDJdb favored anti-spike CD8 responses, leaving private and CD4 specificities undetected.

The sequence was obtained from an adult who was a healthcare worker with PCR-confirmed SARS-CoV-2 infection or an uninfected control (not recorded which). This specimen consisted of whole blood, obtained at baseline. V and J are TRBV7-9 and TRBJ1-4; a weak D match, TRBD1 (5 bases). CDR3 amino acids: CASSLGQINEKLFF. CDR3 nucleotide sequence: TGTGCCAGCAGCTTGGGGCAGATTAATGAAAAACTGTTTTTT.